This TCR beta chain was documented in a study of Graves' ophthalmopathy and Graves' hyperthyroidism. The CDR3 has 19 amino acids. Germline V gene data show CDR1 as LNHDA and CDR2 as SQIVND (reference sequence). V lost 7 bases and J 8 bases, leaving 35 bases between the germline ends. Amplification of the TCR beta CDR3 regions used RNA transcripts (as template). Investigators did first-round RT-PCR with HTBI primers, then second-round multiplex PCR. TCRdb re-called the multiplex PCR reads through MiXCR, storing one row per CDR3 protein. The sample records about 390,000 distinct CDR3 sequences, 15% being singletons. This clonotype has at least ten counts.

The chain is built from TRBV19 and TRBJ1-2; D gene ambiguous. The sample was peripheral blood. The source is a young woman with stable Graves' hyperthyroidism. This chain's CDR3 is CASTMGLAEDAISPGGYTF. The CDR3, as DNA: TGTGCCAGTACAATGGGCTTGGCCGAGGACGCAATTTCCCCGGGAGGCTACACCTTC.